These 8 T cell receptor beta chains share one sample of origin, sequenced in a study of T-cell reconstitution after alpha-beta-depleted transplantation in children. The authors prepared the TCRbeta library with unique molecular identifiers. Using its own MiXCR run on the PCR reads, TCRdb lists one record per CDR3 protein. The table has 550,000 to 600,000 distinct CDR3 sequences, 23% seen once; the top ten hold less than 15%. Sequenced material: PBMCs, mostly from graft donor cells, taken 360 days after TCRalphabeta/CD19-depleted stem cell transplant. The receptors were sampled from a boy less than two years old who had a stem cell transplant for acute myeloid leukemia, so the T cells may come from the graft donor.

The table lists this clonotype with many counts. The V call is TRBV19, the J call TRBJ2-1, with D tentatively TRBD1 (5 bases). The CDR3 is 15 residues long. Trimming pared 0 bases from V and 4 bases from J, leaving 10 bases between. Germline assignment: CDR1 LNHDA and CDR2 SQIVND (reference sequence). CDR3 nucleotide sequence: TGTGCCAGTAGTATAGATCTACAGGCGTACAATGAGCAGTTCTTC. Encoded protein: CASSIDLQAYNEQFF.

This clonotype was seen many times. The chain employs TRBV25-1 and TRBJ2-7, with D possibly being TRBD1 (6 bases). Trimming left V 6 bases short and J 5 bases short, with 14 bases between. The CDR3 has 13 residues. The germline CDR1 and CDR2 sequences are MGHDK and SYGVNS. CDR3 nucleotide sequence: TGTGCCAGCAGACTCCGGGACAACAACGAGCAGTACTTC. This translates into CASRLRDNNEQYF.

This clonotype showed up many times. This chain links TRBV29-1 with TRBJ2-5; D tentatively fits TRBD1 or TRBD2 (5 bases each). The germline V gene has CDR1 SQVTM and CDR2 ANQGSEA. Trimming stripped 7 bases from V and 4 bases from J, with 16 bases between. The CDR3 is 13 amino acids. For the CDR3, the DNA is TGCAGCGGTGCAGGGACCCGGGGAGAGACCCAGTACTTC. Its translation is CSGAGTRGETQYF.

In its sample, this clonotype was seen once. One end of the junction fails to match germline, which may point to a read error. The chain uses TRBV13 and TRBJ1-1; D call uncertain. The CDR3 runs 18 residues. From germline, CDR1 is PRHDT and CDR2 FYEKMQ (reference sequence). The CDR3 coding sequence is TGTGCCATCAGCTCCCCTGTCGACATCTGGGGAGTAAACACTGAAGCTTTCTTT. It codes for CAISSPVDIWGVNTEAFF.

V usage is TRBV7-2 and J usage is TRBJ1-4, with D perhaps TRBD1 (5 bases). The CDR3 extends over 15 amino acids. Germline lookup yields CDR1 SGHTA and CDR2 FQGNSA. V gave up 1 base and J gave up 7 bases, with 13 bases separating them. The CDR3 protein is CASSLEGIKGEKLFF. CDR3 nucleotides: TGTGCCAGCAGCTTAGAGGGGATTAAAGGTGAAAAACTGTTTTTT.

In this sample, this clonotype turned up a few times. The chain employs TRBV12-3 or TRBV12-4 and TRBJ1-5; 8 bases fit TRBD1. V lost 6 bases, J lost 5 bases, and 3 bases stayed unmatched. The length of the CDR3 is 13 residues. CDR3 in amino acids: CASRTGEDQPQHF. The DNA for the CDR3 is TGTGCCAGCAGGACAGGGGAGGATCAGCCCCAGCATTTT.

This clonotype occurred many times. The chain combines TRBV28 with TRBJ2-1, with 8 bases fitting TRBD1. CDR1 is MDHEN, CDR2 SYDVKM, per germline. The CDR3 consists of 18 residues. The V segment lost 3 bases and the J segment 4 bases; nucleotides outside the gene matches: 14. CDR3 residues: CASSLSGTGALEYNEQFF. CDR3 bases: TGTGCCAGCAGTTTGTCCGGGACAGGTGCCCTGGAGTACAATGAGCAGTTCTTC.

The chain combines TRBV7-2 with TRBJ1-1, with D possibly matching TRBD1 (5 bases). The CDR3 covers 14 residues. The V gene lost 2 bases and the J gene lost 5 bases, with 12 bases spanning the gap. Germline lookup yields CDR1 SGHTA and CDR2 FQGNSA. CDR3 in amino acids: CASSLRPGGTEAFF. In nucleotides, the CDR3 is TGTGCCAGCAGCTTAAGACCTGGGGGAACTGAAGCTTTCTTT.